This TCR beta chain is drawn from a study of blood T cell repertoires in COVID-19. The method was immunoSEQ multiplex PCR; TCRdb's version includes in-frame clones alone and lacks a portion of them. The profile covers approximately 140,000 clones, with around 90% appearing a single time and 1.5% to 1.9% taken by the ten largest. V was clipped by 4 bases and J by 4 bases; unmatched bases: 8. The CDR3 is made up of 16 amino acids. Germline V CDR1 and CDR2: SGHRS, YFSETQ. The sequencing input was peripheral blood. This receptor was identified in a woman aged 60-75 years with acute or convalescent COVID-19. The chain employs TRBV5-1 and TRBJ1-5, with 10 positions matching TRBD1. The CDR3 loop is CASSPIPGQGNQPQHF. The CDR3 DNA follows: TGCGCCAGCAGCCCAATACCGGGACAGGGGAATCAGCCCCAGCATTTT.